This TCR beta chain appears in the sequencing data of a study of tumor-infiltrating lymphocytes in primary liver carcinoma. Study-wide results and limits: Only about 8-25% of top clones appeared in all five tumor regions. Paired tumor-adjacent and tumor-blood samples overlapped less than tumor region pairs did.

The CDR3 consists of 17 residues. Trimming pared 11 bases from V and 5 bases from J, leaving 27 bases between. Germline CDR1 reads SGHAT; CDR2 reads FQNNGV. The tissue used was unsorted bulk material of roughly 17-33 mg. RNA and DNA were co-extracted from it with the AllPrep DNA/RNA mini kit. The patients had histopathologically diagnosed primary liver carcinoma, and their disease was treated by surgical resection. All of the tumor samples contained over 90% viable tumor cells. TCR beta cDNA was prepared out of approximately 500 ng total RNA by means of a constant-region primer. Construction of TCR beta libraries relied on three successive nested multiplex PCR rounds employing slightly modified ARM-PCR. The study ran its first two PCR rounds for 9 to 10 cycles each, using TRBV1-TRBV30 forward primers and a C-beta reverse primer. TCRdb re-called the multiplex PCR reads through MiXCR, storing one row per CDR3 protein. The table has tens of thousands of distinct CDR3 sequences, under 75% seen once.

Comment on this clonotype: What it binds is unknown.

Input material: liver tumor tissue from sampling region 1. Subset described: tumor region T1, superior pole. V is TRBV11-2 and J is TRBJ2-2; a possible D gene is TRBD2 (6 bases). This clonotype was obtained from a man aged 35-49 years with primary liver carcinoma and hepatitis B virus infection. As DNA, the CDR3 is TGTGCCTGCAACTTAGCATTAGGAGGGGCCAATACCGGGGAGCTGTTTTTT. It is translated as CACNLALGGANTGELFF.